The rows below give T cell receptor beta chains drawn from one sample of a study of shared clonotypes between healthy human individuals. The table came from immunoSEQ multiplex PCR; TCRdb's copy has only in-frame clones and leaves some out. The repertoire consists of approximately 1,500,000 clones, with roughly 96% occurring once and the leading ten covering more than 0.9%. The sample consisted of naive CD4+ T cells sorted from blood. Source of these receptors: a man younger than 40 in good health. Both conserved end residues are part of each CDR3.

v_gene	CDR3aa
TRBV5-1	CASSWGILAGSSYEQYF
TRBV6-4	CASSRENGDYNEQFF
TRBV25-1	CASSRLAMDTQYF
TRBV29-1	CSAQGPADEQFF
TRBV5-1	CASSLASGSSYEQYF
TRBV5-4	CASSLGQGRNTEAFF
TRBV29-1	CSARDGSNTEAFF
TRBV7-9	CASSFFQPNTEAFF
TRBV19	CASSIRTGGPSYEQYF
TRBV2	CASSKLAPSYNEQFF
TRBV7-2	CASSFDGQMNTEAFF
TRBV7-6	CASSKGGQGVTDTQYF
TRBV6-1	CASGGTSGFTDTQYF
TRBV19	CATTPSGSYNEQFF
TRBV28	CASSLTGAPIDTQYF
TRBV18	CASSRTGANTGELFF
TRBV5-1	CASSLTSGSTNEQFF
TRBV6-5	CASSYSRGSGELFF